These T cell receptor beta chains were read from a single sample in a study of graft-versus-host responses after intestinal transplantation. TCRdb's table, derived via immunoSEQ multiplex PCR, lists solely in-frame clones and lacks some. The sample contains 80,000 or so clones, about nine tenths of which appear only once. The sample here was PBMCs, taken 98 days after intestinal transplantation. Receptors were obtained from a human patient who received an intestinal transplant, so some T cells may come from the graft donor. Both conserved end residues are part of each CDR3. A D gene is named only where the DNA matches it firmly. Only part of the rows carry a size: once, few, many, or a class if the clone is expanded.

J gene | V gene | clone size | CDR3 length | D gene | CDR3 protein | CDR3 DNA
TRBJ2-7 | TRBV6-1 | . | 15 | . | CASSEGRLGDDEQYF | TGTGCCAGCAGTGAAGGTCGGTTGGGGGACGACGAGCAGTACTTC
TRBJ1-5 | TRBV19 | . | 15 | . | CASSTWQGSNQPQHF | TGTGCCAGTAGTACCTGGCAGGGGAGCAATCAGCCCCAGCATTTT
TRBJ1-6 | TRBV6-1 | . | 14 | . | CASSESGYNSPLHF | TGTGCCAGCAGTGAATCTGGGTATAATTCACCCCTCCACTTT
TRBJ1-5 | TRBV19 | . | 14 | TRBD1 | CASMEDRVRQPQHF | TGTGCCAGTATGGAGGACAGGGTCAGGCAGCCCCAGCATTTT
TRBJ2-7 | TRBV2 | once | 12 | . | CASSEPAGEQYF | TGTGCCAGCTCTGAACCGGCGGGCGAGCAGTACTTC
TRBJ2-7 | TRBV13 | . | 13 | . | CASTSSTGHEQYF | TGTGCCAGCACCTCATCGACAGGCCACGAGCAGTACTTC
TRBJ2-5 | TRBV30 | . | 15 | TRBD1 | CAWSVGRGKKETQYF | TGTGCCTGGAGTGTGGGCAGGGGGAAAAAAGAGACCCAGTACTTC
TRBJ2-7 | TRBV14 | . | 14 | TRBD1 | CASSQPGQGGEQYF | TGTGCCAGCAGCCAGCCCGGACAGGGAGGCGAGCAGTACTTC
TRBJ2-1 | TRBV13 | . | 17 | TRBD2 | CASSLLLAGSLRNEQFF | TGTGCCAGCAGCTTATTGTTAGCGGGATCTCTCCGGAATGAGCAGTTCTTC
TRBJ1-3 | TRBV4-1 | . | 15 | . | CASSQGRGSGNTIYF | TGCGCCAGCAGCCAAGGCCGAGGCTCTGGAAACACCATATATTTT
TRBJ2-4 | TRBV5-6 | . | 17 | TRBD1 | CASSWDRGLLAKNIQYF | TGTGCCAGCAGCTGGGACAGGGGTCTACTAGCCAAAAACATTCAGTACTTC
TRBJ2-1 | TRBV11-2 | . | 16 | TRBD2 | CASSSRTSGGTNEQFF | TGTGCCAGCAGCTCACGTACTAGCGGGGGGACCAATGAGCAGTTCTTC
TRBJ2-1 | TRBV5-4 | . | 18 | TRBD1 | CASSPIGTGPAGPNEQFF | TGTGCCAGCAGCCCGATTGGGACAGGGCCCGCGGGACCCAATGAGCAGTTCTTC
TRBJ2-2 | TRBV9 | . | 15 | TRBD2 | CASSGGAGGTGELFF | TGTGCCAGCAGCGGAGGAGCGGGGGGCACCGGGGAGCTGTTTTTT
TRBJ2-7 | TRBV6-1 | . | 15 | TRBD1 | CASSEPGQTQHEQYF | TGTGCCAGCAGTGAACCGGGACAGACCCAACACGAGCAGTACTTC
TRBJ1-4 | TRBV6-1 | . | 16 | TRBD1 | CASSEIGTATNEKLFF | TGTGCCAGCAGTGAAATAGGGACAGCAACTAATGAAAAACTGTTTTTT
TRBJ1-3 | TRBV7-5 | . | 17 | . | CVRSLRDDPFSGNTIYF | TGTGTCAGAAGCTTACGGGACGACCCTTTCTCTGGAAACACCATATATTTT
TRBJ2-3 | TRBV10-1 | . | 12 | . | CASSETGDTQYF | TGCGCCAGCAGTGAGACAGGAGATACGCAGTATTTT
TRBJ2-2 | TRBV10-2 | . | 16 | TRBD2 | CASMGTSGFNTRELFF | TGCGCCAGCATGGGGACTAGCGGGTTCAACACCAGGGAGCTGTTTTTT
TRBJ2-7 | TRBV6-5 | once | 13 | . | CASVEVPLYEQYF | TGTGCCAGCGTGGAAGTTCCACTTTACGAGCAGTACTTC
TRBJ2-3 | TRBV29-1 | once | 15 | TRBD2 | CSAPTSGISTDTQYF | TGCAGCGCTCCGACTAGCGGGATAAGCACAGATACGCAGTATTTT
TRBJ2-3 | TRBV28 | . | 17 | . | CASSTSPGHGGTDTQYF | TGTGCCAGCAGCACCTCCCCGGGACACGGGGGCACAGATACGCAGTATTTT
TRBJ1-3 | TRBV11-2 | few | 15 | . | CASSIQGPSGNTIYF | TGTGCCAGCAGCATACAGGGTCCCTCTGGAAACACCATATATTTT
TRBJ2-2 | TRBV10-1 | . | 15 | . | CASSGGRSNTGELFF | TGCGCCAGCAGTGGAGGCCGCTCGAACACCGGGGAGCTGTTTTTT
TRBJ2-1 | TRBV10-3 | . | 14 | TRBD2 | CAITPSGDYNEQFF | TGTGCCATCACGCCTAGCGGGGACTACAATGAGCAGTTCTTC
TRBJ2-7 | TRBV5-1 | once | 12 | . | CASSLGGYEQYF | TGCGCCAGCAGCTTGGGTGGATACGAGCAGTACTTC
TRBJ2-2 | TRBV18 | . | 15 | . | CASSPPTANTGELFF | TGTGCCAGCTCACCACCGACAGCCAACACCGGGGAGCTGTTTTTT
TRBJ2-3 | TRBV19 | . | 13 | . | CASSIDWVNTQYF | TGTGCCAGTAGTATAGATTGGGTAAATACGCAGTATTTT
TRBJ2-1 | TRBV30 | . | 12 | . | CAWSVTGDEQFF | TGTGCCTGGAGTGTTACGGGGGATGAGCAGTTCTTC
TRBJ2-5 | TRBV9 | . | 13 | . | CASSVGGAETQYF | TGTGCCAGCAGCGTAGGGGGTGCAGAGACCCAGTACTTC
TRBJ2-7 | TRBV18 | . | 15 | . | CASSPRLGDPAEQYF | TGTGCCAGCTCACCCCGCTTGGGAGACCCCGCCGAGCAGTACTTC
TRBJ1-1 | TRBV19 | . | 15 | TRBD1 | CASSIMDRGHTEAFF | TGTGCCAGTAGTATAATGGACAGGGGACACACTGAAGCTTTCTTT
TRBJ2-7 | TRBV7-8 | . | 12 | . | CASSLRLYEQYF | TGTGCCAGCAGCTTACGACTCTACGAGCAGTACTTC